The text below deals with one TCR beta chain. The sample is drawn from a study of monozygotic twins with inflammatory bowel disease. CDR1 and CDR2 (germline): SGHVS, FNYEAQ. The CDR3 length is 15 residues. Each TCR library used about 3.5 ug of total RNA. UMIs containing a 6-nucleotide sample barcode were added via template switching. TCRdb re-called the 5' RACE reads and shows each CDR3 protein once, DNA omitted. The sample table includes around 400,000 distinct CDR3 sequences. This TCR was sampled from a human donor with ulcerative colitis or Crohn's disease, or a healthy co-twin of an affected twin (not recorded which). The J gene is TRBJ2-1, the V gene TRBV7-6; TCRdb names TRBD2, which stays unverified in the absence of DNA. Sequences were obtained from blood. CDR3: CASSLGLAVYNEQFF.